Listed below are T cell receptor beta chains from one sample, sequenced in a study of T cell responses to AZD1222 COVID-19 vaccine. The protocol was immunoSEQ multiplex PCR, while the TCRdb copy is restricted to in-frame clones and leaves out a portion. Found here are fewer than 50,000 clones, about 90% of them singletons; the top ten hold about two fifths. The sequencing used peripheral blood, collected 28 days after the second AZD1222 dose. These receptors originate from an adult who received the AZD1222 COVID-19 vaccine. CDR3s include the opening cysteine and the closing phenylalanine or tryptophan. Fields, in order: J gene, clone size, V gene, D gene, CDR3 DNA, CDR3 protein. The D gene is left open where the match is weak. Clone size appears in some rows only: once, few, many, or a class for an expanded clone.

>TRBJ1-2|-|TRBV7-8|-
TGTGCCAGCAGCTTAGTCGGCGACCGCAGATATGGCTACACCTTC
CASSLVGDRRYGYTF
>TRBJ2-5|-|TRBV19|-
TGTGCCAGTAGTCGAGGCGAAGAGACCCAGTACTTC
CASSRGEETQYF
>TRBJ1-1|-|TRBV5-1|-
TGCGCCAGCAGCTTGAGAACAGGGATCGACACTGAAGCTTTCTTT
CASSLRTGIDTEAFF
>TRBJ2-3|-|TRBV21-1|-
TGTGCCAGCAGCACAAGAACGGACAGGGGGCGAACAGATACGCAGTATTTT
CASSTRTDRGRTDTQYF
>TRBJ2-2|-|TRBV4-3|-
TGCGCCAGCAGCCAAGATGCGGTCGTGAGGGGGGCGTCGAACACCGGGGAGCTGTTTTTT
CASSQDAVVRGASNTGELFF
>TRBJ1-3|-|TRBV6-2/TRBV6-3|-
TGTGCCAGCAGCCTCGCCCGAACTGGAAACACCATATATTTT
CASSLARTGNTIYF
>TRBJ1-2|-|TRBV6-1|TRBD1
TGTGCCAGCAGTGAAACCCCAGGGGGCAACTATGGCTACACCTTC
CASSETPGGNYGYTF
>TRBJ1-1|-|TRBV6-5|-
TGTGCCAGCAGTTTGGTGGTTGGGGACACTGAAGCTTTCTTT
CASSLVVGDTEAFF
>TRBJ2-3|-|TRBV5-6|-
TGTGCCAGCAGCTGGCCCCCGGGCCCCACAGATACGCAGTATTTT
CASSWPPGPTDTQYF
>TRBJ1-2|-|TRBV4-3|-
TGCGCCAGCAGCCAAGATTACGGCGGTAAGAACTATGGCTACACCTTC
CASSQDYGGKNYGYTF
>TRBJ1-1|-|TRBV19|-
TGTGCCAGTAGTATAGACCCAGGGACTGAAGCTTTCTTT
CASSIDPGTEAFF
>TRBJ2-7|-|TRBV9|-
TGTGCCAGCAGCGTAGATCTTGGCGAGCAGTACTTC
CASSVDLGEQYF
>TRBJ1-2|-|TRBV19|-
TGTGCCAGTAGTATGGGGAGGGTTTGGGGCTACACCTTC
CASSMGRVWGYTF
>TRBJ2-1|once|TRBV6-1|-
TGTGCCAGCAGTGACCCCGGACAGCCTCGGGGGTTTGAGCAGTTCTTC
CASSDPGQPRGFEQFF
>TRBJ1-2|-|TRBV20-1|-
TGCAGTGCTAGTACGACCTATGGCTACACCTTC
CSASTTYGYTF
>TRBJ2-2|-|TRBV4-2|-
TGTGCCAGCAGCCAAGGCGGAGGGGGGAACACCGGGGAGCTGTTTTTT
CASSQGGGGNTGELFF
>TRBJ1-3|few|TRBV9|TRBD1
TGTGCCAGCAGCGCTTACCCGGGACAGGCGGGAGGCAACACCATATATTTT
CASSAYPGQAGGNTIYF